One and the same sample provided the 10 T cell receptor beta chains below, sequenced in a study of CD8 T cells in ankylosing spondylitis. TCRdb reprocessed the 5' RACE reads via MiXCR and lists one record per CDR3 protein. The table lists around 230,000 distinct CDR3 sequences, roughly 8.2% of them singletons, with 4% to 5% in the top ten. The specimen was blood, either unsorted or a sorted T cell fraction (not recorded which). The receptors were gathered from a female donor with ankylosing spondylitis or in good health (not recorded which).

This clonotype was detected many times. The V call is TRBV4-1, the J call TRBJ1-1, with 7 bases aligning to TRBD1. This CDR3 spans 15 amino acids. Germline loops: CDR1 MGHRA, CDR2 YSYEKL. V was clipped by 3 bases and J by 8 bases; unmatched bases: 12. The CDR3, as DNA: TGCGCCAGCAGCCAGGTAGACAGGGAGACGGGCGAAGCTTTCTTT. This translates into CASSQVDRETGEAFF.

The table lists this clonotype with many counts. The chain has TRBV28 and TRBJ2-5; D may be TRBD1 or TRBD2 (5 bases each). Germline V CDR1 and CDR2: MDHEN, SYDVKM. CDR3 size: 14 residues. Trimming took off 4 bases at V and 5 bases at J, with 14 bases between the two ends. The CDR3 DNA follows: TGTGCCAGCAGTTCGACCGATTGGGGGGAGACCCAGTACTTC. Its protein product is CASSSTDWGETQYF.

This clonotype was seen many times. The V call is TRBV10-2, the J call TRBJ2-4, with D maybe TRBD1 (6 bases). V lost 2 bases to trimming and J lost 6 bases, with 26 bases between them. This CDR3 region has 19 residues. CDR1 is WSHSY, CDR2 SAAADI, per germline. CDR3 sequence (DNA): TGCGCCAGCAGTGAGATTGGGGACATAGGAGGTCGAATGGGAAACATTCAGTACTTC. It encodes CASSEIGDIGGRMGNIQYF.

This clonotype was counted a few times. The rearrangement joins TRBV2 to TRBJ1-5; tentatively, D is TRBD1 (5 bases). This CDR3 spans 15 amino acids. Trimming pared 3 bases from V and 6 bases from J, leaving 15 bases between. The germline V gene has CDR1 SNHLY and CDR2 FYNNEI. The CDR3 region is CASSDRQGSSQPQHF. CDR3 nucleotides: TGTGCCAGCAGTGATCGGCAGGGATCGAGTCAGCCCCAGCATTTT.

This clonotype was found a few times. The CDR3 region has the DNA TGTGCCAGCAGCGACGGACTAGCGGGACTTCGGGACGAGCAGTACTTC. Protein sequence: CASSDGLAGLRDEQYF. The chain employs TRBV7-2 and TRBJ2-7, with TRBD2 matching 12 bases. The V gene end was trimmed by 5 bases and the J gene end by 5 bases; junction bases not matched to a gene: 10. Germline assignment: CDR1 SGHTA and CDR2 FQGNSA. This CDR3 comprises 16 residues.

The CDR3 loop reads CASSTRTGWSHEQYF. The CDR3 nucleotides are TGTGCCAGCAGTACACGGACAGGGTGGAGTCACGAGCAGTACTTC. The chain employs TRBV7-9 and TRBJ2-7; 8 bases fit TRBD1. V was pared by 6 bases and J by 5 bases, with 12 bases of the junction left unmatched. CDR3 length: 15 amino acids. Germline V gene lookup returns CDR1 SEHNR and CDR2 FQNEAQ (reference sequence). The full variable domain, its missing parts supplied by reference TRBV7-9 and TRBJ2-7, is DTGVSQNPRHKITKRGQNVTFRCDPISEHNRLYWYRQTLGQGPEFLTYFQNEAQLEKSRLLSDRFSAERPKGSFSTLEIQRTEQGDSAMYLCASSTRTGWSHEQYFGPGTRLTVT.

Notes on this clonotype: A much larger clone is a single base away; this may be a read error. This chain uses TRBV20-1 with TRBJ1-5; D is ambiguous. The CDR3 extends over 12 amino acids. The V gene's germline CDR1 is DFQATT and CDR2 SNEGSKA (reference sequence). V lost 3 bases and J lost 0, with 3 bases in between. This chain's CDR3 is CSASNSNQPQHF. CDR3 nucleotides: TGCAGTGCTAGTAATAGCAATCAGCCCCAGCATTTT.

This clonotype was counted many times. This chain joins TRBV10-3 and TRBJ2-5; 16 nucleotides align to TRBD2. The ends lost 2 bases at V and 5 bases at J; junction bases unmatched: 5. The V gene's germline CDR1 is ENHRY and CDR2 SYGVKD. This CDR3 is 17 amino acids long. The CDR3: CAISEALGLAGGETQYF. The CDR3 nucleotides are TGTGCCATCAGTGAGGCTCTGGGACTAGCGGGAGGGGAGACCCAGTACTTC.

This clonotype occurred many times. This chain links TRBV27 with TRBJ2-3, with D possibly being TRBD1 (5 bases). Trimming pared 7 bases from V and 2 bases from J, leaving 13 bases between. This CDR3 is 14 amino acids long. Germline values: CDR1 MNHEY, CDR2 SMNVEV (reference sequence). The CDR3 coding sequence is TGTGCCAGCACCCCCGACAGCTTCACAGATACGCAGTATTTT. It encodes CASTPDSFTDTQYF.

A note on this clonotype: The germline gene is not matched at one end of the junction; a read error may be the cause. This rearrangement joins TRBV7-2 to TRBJ1-5; no reliable D call. This CDR3 comprises 15 residues. CDR1 and CDR2 from the germline V gene are SGHTA and FQGNSA. As DNA, the CDR3 is TGTGCCAGCAGCCTGACCGGAGAGCAAAATCAGCCCCAGCGTTTT. Translating it yields CASSLTGEQNQPQRF.